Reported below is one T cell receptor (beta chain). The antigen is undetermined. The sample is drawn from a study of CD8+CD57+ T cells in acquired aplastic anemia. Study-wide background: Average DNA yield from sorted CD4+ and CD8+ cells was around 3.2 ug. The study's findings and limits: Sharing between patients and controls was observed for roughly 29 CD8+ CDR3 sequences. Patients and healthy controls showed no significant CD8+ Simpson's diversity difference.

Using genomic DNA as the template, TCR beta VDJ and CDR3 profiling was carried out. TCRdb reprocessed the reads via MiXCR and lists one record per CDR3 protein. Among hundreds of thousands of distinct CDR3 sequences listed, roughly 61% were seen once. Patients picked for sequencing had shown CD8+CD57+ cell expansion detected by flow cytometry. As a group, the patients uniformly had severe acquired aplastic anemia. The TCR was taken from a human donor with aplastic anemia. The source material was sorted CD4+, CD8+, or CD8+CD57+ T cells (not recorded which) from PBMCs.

CDR3 bases: TGCGCCACCTCGACAGGGGGCATGACAGATACGCAGTATTTT. Protein: CATSTGGMTDTQYF. The rearrangement joins TRBV10-2 to TRBJ2-3; TRBD1 agrees at 10 bases. The CDR3 totals 14 residues. Germline values: CDR1 WSHSY, CDR2 SAAADI. With V trimmed by 10 bases and J by 3 bases, 7 bases remained unmatched.